This passage covers 9 T cell receptor beta chains from one sample sequenced in a study of blood T cell repertoires in COVID-19 (TCRdb year 2020). The library came from the immunoSEQ multiplex PCR assay. TCRdb's version of the immuneACCESS table is confined to in-frame rearrangements and falls short of the full clone set. An unresolved V gene accounts for under half of the shortfall where checked; the remainder is of unknown origin. This sample lists some 40,000 clones; 81% were detected once. 40% to 50% of the sample is held by the ten biggest clonotypes. The specimen sequenced was peripheral blood. These receptors were obtained from a human donor in a cohort sampled during active or convalescent COVID-19. The donor label of this sample is uncertain.

The genes are TRBV12-3 or TRBV12-4 and TRBJ2-6; possible D gene TRBD2, 5 bases. With 4 bases removed from V and 9 bases from J, the gap between germline ends came to 10 bases. The CDR3 consists of 13 residues. CDR3 amino acids: CASSYGVVNVLTF. The CDR3 DNA reads TGTGCCAGCAGTTACGGGGTAGTCAACGTCCTGACTTTC.

The chain recombines TRBV5-6 with TRBJ2-1, with a tentative D call TRBD2 (6 bases). Germline V gene sequence: CDR1 SGHDT, CDR2 YYEEEE. Trimming pared 1 base from V and 0 bases from J, leaving 8 bases between. The CDR3 totals 15 residues. The CDR3 region is CASSLTGSSYNEQFF. CDR3 nucleotide sequence: TGTGCCAGCAGCTTGACCGGGAGCTCCTACAATGAGCAGTTCTTC. Full variable domain (remainder filled in from reference TRBV5-6 and TRBJ2-1): DAGVTQSPTHLIKTRGQQVTLRCSPKSGHDTVSWYQQALGQGPQFIFQYYEEEERQRGNFPDRFSGHQFPNYSSELNVNALLLGDSALYLCASSLTGSSYNEQFFGPGTRLTVL.

The chain joins TRBV10-3 to TRBJ2-1; 8 nucleotides agree with TRBD1. The CDR3 is 13 residues long. The germline V gene has CDR1 ENHRY and CDR2 SYGVKD. The V and J ends lost 4 bases and 5 bases, in that order; junction bases with no gene match: 1. The CDR3 DNA follows: TGTGCCATCAGTGGGACAGGGAACAATGAGCAGTTCTTC. Translation: CAISGTGNNEQFF.

J is TRBJ2-2 and V is TRBV11-3, with D possibly being TRBD2 (6 bases). V lost 8 bases to trimming and J lost 5 bases, with 21 bases between them. The CDR3 runs 16 residues. CDR1 is SGHNT, CDR2 YENEEA, per germline. The CDR3 DNA follows: TGTGCCAGCGGAGGCGGTCTAGCGCAAGTGACCGGGGAGCTGTTTTTT. This codes for CASGGGLAQVTGELFF. Full variable domain (missing parts from reference TRBV11-3 and TRBJ2-2): EAGVVQSPRYKIIEKKQPVAFWCNPISGHNTLYWYLQNLGQGPELLIRYENEEAVDDSQLPKDRFSAERLKGVDSTLKIQPAELGDSAVYLCASGGGLAQVTGELFFGEGSRLTVL.

The J gene is TRBJ1-1, the V gene TRBV7-2, with a weak D call TRBD1 (5 bases). V dropped 1 base and J dropped 6 bases, with 15 bases sitting between them. Germline CDR1 SGHTA, CDR2 FQGNSA. The CDR3 length is 15 residues. This CDR3 reads CASSLGTPMSAEAFF. CDR3 sequence (DNA): TGTGCCAGCAGCTTAGGGACACCCATGAGCGCTGAAGCTTTCTTT. Together with reference TRBV7-2 and TRBJ1-1, the CDR3 gives the full variable domain: GAGVSQSPSNKVTEKGKDVELRCDPISGHTALYWYRQSLGQGLEFLIYFQGNSAPDKSGLPSDRFSAERTGGSVSTLTIQRTQQEDSAVYLCASSLGTPMSAEAFFGQGTRLTVV.

This chain joins TRBV6-5 and TRBJ2-1; 13 bases are shared with TRBD2. Germline-derived CDR1 and CDR2 are MNHEY and SVGAGI. The CDR3 sequence is 14 residues long. The CDR3 region has the DNA TGTCCCGAACTAGCGGGAGGGCCCGGCAATGAGCAGTTCTTC. It yields the protein CPELAGGPGNEQFF.

The chain couples TRBV19 to TRBJ2-4; 7 nucleotides line up with TRBD2. The germline V gene has CDR1 LNHDA and CDR2 SQIVND (reference sequence). Trimming removed 3 bases from V and 0 bases from J; junction bases left unmatched: 2. CDR3 length: 15 amino acids. The DNA for the CDR3 is TGTGCCAGTAGTATGCGGGGGAGAGCCAAAAACATTCAGTACTTC. Protein: CASSMRGRAKNIQYF.

J is TRBJ1-6 and V is TRBV30; tentative D call: TRBD1 (5 bases). The CDR3 contains 15 residues. Germline V gene sequence: CDR1 GTSNPN, CDR2 SVGIG (reference sequence). The ends were cut back, 5 bases at V and 7 bases at J, with 18 bases in the middle. Here the CDR3 DNA reads TGTGCCTGGGTGAGGGGAGGACGGTCCAATTCACCCCTCCACTTT. Protein sequence: CAWVRGGRSNSPLHF.

The gene calls are TRBV7-3 and TRBJ2-3; no clear D. V gave up 6 bases and J gave up 5 bases, with 6 bases separating them. CDR1 is SGHTA and CDR2 is FQGTGA in the germline V gene. CDR3 length: 11 residues. CDR3 sequence (DNA): TGTGCCAGCAGGTCGGGAGATACGCAGTATTTT. Protein sequence: CASRSGDTQYF. The full variable domain, rest sourced from reference TRBV7-3 and TRBJ2-3, is GAGVSQTPSNKVTEKGKYVELRCDPISGHTALYWYRQSLGQGPEFLIYFQGTGAADDSGLPNDRFFAVRPEGSVSTLKIQRTERGDSAVYLCASRSGDTQYFGPGTRLTVL.